A single sample gave rise to the 18 T cell receptor beta chains below, sequenced in a study of response to subunit inactivated influenza vaccine (dated by TCRdb to the late 2010s). Library generation was performed with RT-PCR. TCRdb lists the instrument as Illumina HiSeq 2500. Through fastp at Q25 and MiXCR, TCRdb rebuilt clones from the public reads, retaining in-frame beta chains. Rows are unified per CDR3 protein, each entry keeping the most common DNA and genes. In all, the sample holds about 800,000 distinct CDR3 sequences, and roughly 20% of those were seen once. The ten largest clones add up to roughly a tenth of the sample. The source material was PBMCs from blood, sampled around 5 days after vaccination. These receptors were obtained from a man aged 50 to 59 who received an inactivated influenza vaccine. Donor details come from another sample of the same person, matched by shared clones.

The chain links TRBV20-1 to TRBJ2-3; tentatively, D is TRBD1 (6 bases). CDR3 size: 14 residues. V was cut by 0 bases and J by 9 bases, with 16 bases left in between. CDR1 and CDR2 from the germline V gene are DFQATT and SNEGSKA (reference sequence). The CDR3 coding sequence is TGCAGTGCTAGAGATTCCTCCCTGAGGGGGACGCAGTATTTT. Its protein is CSARDSSLRGTQYF.

This clonotype has more than one count but fewer than ten. The chain links TRBV20-1 to TRBJ1-5; D is unresolved. The CDR3 covers 14 residues. V shed 6 bases and J shed 6 bases, with 18 bases lying between them. Germline loops: CDR1 DFQATT, CDR2 SNEGSKA (reference sequence). CDR3 residues: CSALGLEGSQPQHF. CDR3 nucleotides: TGCAGTGCCCTAGGATTAGAGGGAAGTCAGCCCCAGCATTTT.

The chain recombines TRBV10-2 with TRBJ1-5; D unclear. Trimming stripped 8 bases from V and 2 bases from J, with 10 bases between. From germline, CDR1 is WSHSY and CDR2 SAAADI. CDR3 length equals 13 residues. CDR3 protein: CASSGHGNQPQHF. The DNA of the CDR3 is TGCGCCAGCTCAGGTCATGGCAATCAGCCCCAGCATTTT.

This clonotype came up a few times. The chain recombines TRBV5-1 with TRBJ2-3; no definite D call. Germline CDR1 SGHRS, CDR2 YFSETQ. The CDR3 length is 18 residues. V lost 1 base and J 4 bases, leaving 22 bases between the germline ends. CDR3 nucleotides: TGCGCCAGCAGCTTGCGGTGGAAGGCAGCTTTAACCCCAGATACGCAGTATTTT. This sequence encodes CASSLRWKAALTPDTQYF.

This clonotype was detected a few times. CDR3 coding DNA: TGTGCCAGCATCTCCGGGAAACGTAGGGAGACCCAGTACTTC. This gives the protein CASISGKRRETQYF. The chain couples TRBV7-4 to TRBJ2-5, with D perhaps matching TRBD2 (5 bases). Trimming took 7 bases from V and 5 from J, leaving 17 bases between them. There are 14 residues in the CDR3. The germline gives CDR1 SGHVT, CDR2 SQSDAQ.

This clonotype was detected only a few times. The chain combines TRBV4-1 with TRBJ2-3; D might be TRBD2 (5 bases). This CDR3 contains 17 residues. Germline assignment: CDR1 MGHRA and CDR2 YSYEKL. V lost 0 bases, J lost 4 bases, and 17 bases lay in between. The CDR3 loop is CASSQDRLARVSDTQYF. Written as DNA, the CDR3 is TGCGCCAGCAGCCAAGATAGGCTAGCACGAGTATCAGATACGCAGTATTTT.

V is TRBV5-6 and J is TRBJ2-3; D may be TRBD2 (5 bases). The CDR3 runs 17 residues. The V end was cut by 2 bases, the J end by 2 bases, with 18 bases between. Germline V gene data show CDR1 as SGHDT and CDR2 as YYEEEE. The DNA for the CDR3 is TGTGCCAGCAGCTTTAAGGACGGAGGACTGTCCACAGATACGCAGTATTTT. Protein sequence: CASSFKDGGLSTDTQYF.

The chain joins TRBV10-3 to TRBJ1-2; D is ambiguous. Germline CDR1 ENHRY, CDR2 SYGVKD. CDR3 length equals 13 residues. Trimming stripped 3 bases from V and 6 bases from J, with 11 bases between. CDR3 bases: TGTGCCATCAGTGACACTGCGGGCAATGGCTACACCTTC. Protein product: CAISDTAGNGYTF.

This rearrangement joins TRBV4-3 to TRBJ1-2, with D uncertain. Trimming pared 0 bases from V and 6 bases from J, leaving 11 bases between. This CDR3 has 14 residues. CDR1 is LGHNA and CDR2 is YSLEER in the germline V gene. In DNA, the CDR3 is TGCGCCAGCAGCCAAGACGCCCGTGGGAATGGCTACACCTTC. Translation gives CASSQDARGNGYTF.

The chain's CDR3 is CASSQDRVREQFF. CDR3 sequence (DNA): TGCGCCAGCAGCCAAGATCGAGTCCGGGAGCAGTTCTTC. The chain employs TRBV4-3 and TRBJ2-1; D is uncertain. The CDR3 has 13 amino acids. Trimming shortened V by 0 bases and J by 10 bases, and 10 bases separated the two germline ends. Germline loops: CDR1 LGHNA, CDR2 YSLEER.

Only a few counts were recorded for this clonotype. V gene TRBV12-3 or TRBV12-4 combines with J gene TRBJ1-6; D call uncertain. The CDR3 contains 15 residues. V was shortened by 6 bases and J by 5 bases, with 14 bases between the two germline ends. The CDR3 sequence: CASSFGPFNNSPLHF. Written as DNA, the CDR3 is TGTGCCAGCAGCTTCGGTCCCTTTAATAATTCACCCCTCCACTTT.

V usage is TRBV5-6 and J usage is TRBJ1-5, with 9 bases matching TRBD1. V lost 4 bases to trimming and J lost 7 bases; unmatched junction nucleotides: 15. Germline lookup yields CDR1 SGHDT and CDR2 YYEEEE. This CDR3 is 17 amino acids long. The CDR3 protein is CASSLGSGTGREQPQHF. DNA for the CDR3: TGTGCCAGCAGCCTTGGATCGGGGACAGGGCGGGAACAGCCCCAGCATTTT.

The CDR3 DNA reads as TGTGCCAGCGGCCGGACAGGGCGATACGAGCAGTACTTC. Its protein product is CASGRTGRYEQYF. The genes are TRBV6-6 and TRBJ2-7; TRBD1 agrees at 8 bases. In germline, CDR1 is MNHNY, CDR2 SVGAGI (reference sequence). V trimming: 8 bases; J trimming: 4 bases; junction bases outside the gene matches: 7. CDR3 length equals 13 residues.

The V and J genes are TRBV6-1 and TRBJ2-2; weak D call: TRBD2 (7 bases). Per the germline V gene, CDR1 is MNHNS and CDR2 is SASEGT. Trimming took off 6 bases at V and 4 bases at J, with 15 bases between the two ends. There are 15 residues in the CDR3. CDR3 in amino acids: CASSLMRGRTGELFF. DNA of the CDR3: TGTGCCAGCAGCCTTATGCGGGGGCGCACCGGGGAGCTGTTTTTT.

V and J are TRBV15 and TRBJ2-3; D gene uncertain. Per the germline V gene, CDR1 is LNHNV and CDR2 is YYDKDF (reference sequence). V dropped 1 base and J dropped 5 bases, with 7 bases sitting between them. The CDR3 runs 13 residues. The CDR3 sequence is CATSRAPEDTQYF. The CDR3 DNA follows: TGTGCCACCAGCAGAGCACCGGAAGATACGCAGTATTTT.

This clonotype was observed a few times. The chain combines TRBV11-1 with TRBJ2-3, with 10 nucleotides matching TRBD2. V lost 2 bases and J lost 5; bases outside the gene matches: 19. Germline CDR1 is SGHAT and CDR2 is FQDESV (reference sequence). This CDR3 region has 20 residues. The CDR3 loop reads CASSLSVVLAGTGPQDTQYF. Here the CDR3 DNA reads TGTGCCAGCAGCTTATCAGTGGTACTAGCGGGAACCGGTCCACAAGATACGCAGTATTTT.

This clonotype has just a few counts. The chain employs TRBV6-5 and TRBJ1-5, with D maybe TRBD1 (5 bases). CDR1 MNHEY and CDR2 SVGAGI come from the germline V gene. V lost 2 bases and J lost 6, with 11 bases in between. The CDR3 covers 14 residues. The CDR3 here is CASSYSGGGQPQHF. The CDR3 bases are TGTGCCAGCAGTTACAGCGGGGGAGGTCAGCCCCAGCATTTT.

This chain uses TRBV11-2 with TRBJ2-1, with 8 positions matching TRBD1. CDR3 length: 18 amino acids. J lost 1 base, V lost 4 bases, and 12 bases had no gene match. Per the germline V gene, CDR1 is SGHAT and CDR2 is FQNNGV. CDR3 loop: CASSSTFPDRESYNEQFF. The CDR3 DNA reads as TGTGCCAGCAGCTCAACTTTTCCGGACAGGGAATCCTACAATGAGCAGTTCTTC.